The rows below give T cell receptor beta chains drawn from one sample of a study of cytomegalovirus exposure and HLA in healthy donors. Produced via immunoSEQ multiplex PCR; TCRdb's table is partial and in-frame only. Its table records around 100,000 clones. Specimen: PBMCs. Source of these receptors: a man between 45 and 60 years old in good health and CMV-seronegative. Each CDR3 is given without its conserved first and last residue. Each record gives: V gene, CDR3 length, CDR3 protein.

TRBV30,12,AWKPEVSYNEQF
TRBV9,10,ASSDRVYGYT
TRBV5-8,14,ASSRTTTGPNTEAF
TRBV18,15,ASSPGAARALGEKLF
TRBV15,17,ATSKGQLGLIAGTNEQF
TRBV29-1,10,SVRQGSYGYT
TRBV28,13,ASSLLTSGSYEQY
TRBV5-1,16,ASSRVGTSAFYHYEQY
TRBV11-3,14,ASSLRSSGGYNEQF
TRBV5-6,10,ASSLAHYEQY
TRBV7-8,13,ASSSRLAGYNEQF
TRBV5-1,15,ASSPPGQGFMNTEAF
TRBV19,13,ASSIAGGINTEAF
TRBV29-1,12,SVVASAGTDTQY
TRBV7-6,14,ASSQGQGNSNQPQH
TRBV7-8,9,ASSLGQPQY
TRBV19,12,ASSIWSRNYGYT
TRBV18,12,ASSPTGGDEKLF
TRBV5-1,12,ASFPGGADTEAF
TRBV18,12,ASSPPGDSEKLF
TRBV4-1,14,ASSLHDGGGYNEQF
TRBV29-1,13,SVVWLAVLEDTQY
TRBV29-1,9,SASRRTEAF